The entry below gives a single TCR beta chain sequence along with its context. These data come from a study of blood T cell repertoires in COVID-19. Turning to the study itself: The samples span acute and convalescent COVID-19 from the United States, Italy and Spain. Nucleic acid was either cDNA or gDNA, and it came from T cells, B-cell-depleted T cells, or PBMCs.

Those enrolled in Seattle joined during active infection and were followed longitudinally afterward. In the authors' methods: Researchers report that nucleated cell counts were estimated from reference gene primer amplification. Repertoires were generated with immunoSEQ multiplex PCR, while TCRdb's copy carries only in-frame clones and drops some. V and J calls and clone size are given by that table; D and trimming were obtained from the DNA. The sample consists of about 480,000 clones, 89% of them appearing once. Germline values: CDR1 SGHTA, CDR2 FQGNSA. The J segment lost 6 bases and the V segment lost 3 bases, leaving 13 bases of the junction unmatched. CDR3 length: 18 amino acids.

The sequencing input was peripheral blood. This chain uses TRBV7-2 with TRBJ2-2, with TRBD2 matching 10 bases. This TCR derives from a man aged 18 to 30 with COVID-19, enrolled during active disease. The CDR3 protein is CASSFNGLAGAESGELFF. CDR3 nucleotide sequence: TGTGCCAGCAGCTTTAATGGGCTAGCGGGAGCAGAGTCCGGGGAGCTGTTTTTT.